The 30 T cell receptor beta chains in this list originate from one sample, sequenced in a study of shared clonotypes between healthy human individuals (dated by TCRdb to 2018 to 2020). The method behind the library was the immunoSEQ multiplex PCR assay. TCRdb took this table from immuneACCESS and kept in-frame rearrangements with V and J called. Such tables lack part of the clones; where checked against another copy, unresolved V genes explain under half of the gap, and the rest is unexplained. The sample includes 2,500,000 or so clones, with roughly nine tenths observed a single time. About 0.13% of the sample is taken by the ten largest. The sequenced material came from naive CD4+ T cells sorted from blood. The sample's cell subset or site label, decoded: CD45RA+ positively selected. The receptors originated from a man aged 18 to 30 in good health.

In its sample, this clone was seen a few times. This chain links TRBV6-6 with TRBJ1-1, with a weak D call TRBD1 (6 bases). The germline gives CDR1 MNHNY, CDR2 SVGAGI (reference sequence). The germline V and J ends were trimmed by 5 bases and 3 bases, with 10 bases remaining between them. CDR3 length: 13 amino acids. The CDR3 region is CASSATGYTEAFF. In DNA, the CDR3 is TGTGCCAGCAGTGCGACAGGATACACTGAAGCTTTCTTT.

In regard to this clone: Relative to the germline gene, one junction end is altered; a read error may explain this. The rearrangement joins TRBV6-5 to TRBJ2-7; D unclear. This CDR3 comprises 12 residues. CDR1 is MNHEY and CDR2 is SVGAGI in the germline V gene. CDR3 sequence: CAISSLGYEQYF. The CDR3 DNA follows: TGTGCCATCAGTTCCTTGGGCTACGAGCAGTACTTC.

The rearrangement joins TRBV11-2 to TRBJ1-1; D is uncertain. CDR1 SGHAT and CDR2 FQNNGV come from the germline V gene. V dropped 6 bases and J dropped 1 base, with 6 bases sitting between them. This CDR3 has 12 amino acids. The CDR3 is CASSQTNTEAFF. The DNA of the CDR3 is TGTGCCAGCAGTCAGACGAACACTGAAGCTTTCTTT. The variable domain in full, completed from reference TRBV11-2 and TRBJ1-1, reads EAGVAQSPRYKIIEKRQSVAFWCNPISGHATLYWYQQILGQGPKLLIQFQNNGVVDDSQLPKDRFSAERLKGVDSTLKIQPAKLEDSAVYLCASSQTNTEAFFGQGTRLTVV.

The V and J genes are TRBV27 and TRBJ2-1, with D tentatively TRBD1 (5 bases). Trimming cost V 5 bases and J 8 bases, with 16 bases left between them. The germline CDR1 and CDR2 sequences are MNHEY and SMNVEV (reference sequence). There are 14 residues in the CDR3. The chain's CDR3 is CASSGASGMHEQFF. CDR3 coding DNA: TGTGCCAGCAGTGGGGCTTCAGGGATGCATGAGCAGTTCTTC.

J is TRBJ2-7 and V is TRBV7-3; no clear D gene. Between the trimmed V and J ends, which lost 2 bases and 2 bases, there was a span of 13 bases. The CDR3 runs to 15 residues. Germline CDR1 reads SGHTA; CDR2 reads FQGTGA. CDR3 sequence (DNA): TGTGCCAGCAGCTTACCGACGGCAGGTACCTACGAGCAGTACTTC. Protein product: CASSLPTAGTYEQYF.

About this clone itself: Other DNA sequences in this specimen translate into the identical CDR3. V gene TRBV5-4 combines with J gene TRBJ1-5; D unclear. Germline V gene data show CDR1 as SGHNT and CDR2 as YYREEE (reference sequence). The V and J ends lost 0 bases and 4 bases respectively, with 5 bases between them. The CDR3 is 13 amino acids. Here the CDR3 reads CASSLDVNQPQHF. CDR3 bases: TGTGCCAGCAGCTTGGACGTAAATCAGCCCCAGCATTTT.

Note on this clone: Other nucleotide sequences from this sample produce the same CDR3. The V gene is TRBV5-1, the J gene TRBJ1-2; TRBD1 matches 9 bases. V gave up 2 bases and J gave up 5 bases; unmatched junction bases: 4. Germline V CDR1 and CDR2: SGHRS, YFSETQ. This CDR3 is 14 amino acids long. CDR3 in amino acids: CASSLGQGPYGYTF. The CDR3 DNA reads as TGCGCCAGCAGCTTAGGACAGGGGCCGTATGGCTACACCTTC. The whole variable domain, filled in from reference TRBV5-1 and TRBJ1-2, reads KAGVTQTPRYLIKTRGQQVTLSCSPISGHRSVSWYQQTPGQGLQFLFEYFSETQRNKGNFPGRFSGRQFSNSRSEMNVSTLELGDSALYLCASSLGQGPYGYTFGSGTRLTVV.

Comment on this clone: Other DNA sequences from this sample encode an identical CDR3 as well. The V and J genes are TRBV18 and TRBJ2-7; D might be TRBD1 or TRBD2, each matching 5 bases. The CDR3 is made up of 13 amino acids. Germline loops: CDR1 KGHSH, CDR2 LQKENI. Trimming took off 3 bases at V and 2 bases at J, with 8 bases between the two ends. The CDR3, as DNA: TGTGCCAGCTCACCCGGGACCACCTACGAGCAGTACTTC. Amino acids: CASSPGTTYEQYF.

The chain is built from TRBV5-8 and TRBJ1-2; no firm D call. Trimming stripped 4 bases from V and 8 bases from J, with 15 bases between. The CDR3 has 13 amino acids. Germline CDR1 is SGHTS and CDR2 is YDEGEE. DNA for the CDR3: TGTGCCAGCAGCCTAGAGTGGATTGGCGGCTACACCTTC. It codes for CASSLEWIGGYTF.

This sequence joins TRBV4-3 and TRBJ2-1; D not certain. Between the trimmed V and J ends, which lost 2 bases and 0 bases, there was a span of 11 bases. This CDR3 contains 16 residues. The germline V gene has CDR1 LGHNA and CDR2 YSLEER. This CDR3 is CASSQRDIGSYNEQFF. CDR3 sequence (DNA): TGCGCCAGCAGCCAACGCGACATCGGCTCCTACAATGAGCAGTTCTTC.

The chain carries TRBV21-1 and TRBJ1-5; the listed D gene, TRBD1, was not tested against the DNA. TRBV21-1 is a documented pseudogene. CDR3 length: 17 residues. The CDR3 loop reads CASSKAAWTGGDQPQHF. DNA for the CDR3: TGTGCCAGCAGCAAAGCAGCTTGGACAGGGGGGGATCAGCCCCAGCATTTT.

In the case of this clone: Other DNA sequences within the sample encode an identical CDR3. This sequence joins TRBV19 and TRBJ1-6; 7 bases fit TRBD1. This CDR3 spans 14 amino acids. CDR1 is LNHDA and CDR2 is SQIVND in the germline V gene (reference sequence). V gave up 4 bases and J gave up 7 bases; unmatched junction bases: 4. The CDR3 reads CASSSDRVNSPLHF. The DNA of the CDR3 is TGTGCCAGTAGTAGCGACAGGGTAAATTCACCCCTCCACTTT.

This sequence joins TRBV18 and TRBJ2-1, with 9 bases aligning to TRBD1. CDR1 KGHSH and CDR2 LQKENI come from the germline V gene. The CDR3 is 16 residues long. The trim removed 4 bases at V and 9 bases at J, leaving 13 bases unmatched. The CDR3 here is CASSRGRDRASGEQFF. CDR3 nucleotide sequence: TGTGCCAGCTCACGGGGTAGGGACAGGGCCTCCGGTGAGCAGTTCTTC.

The rearrangement joins TRBV6-1 to TRBJ1-1; D is uncertain. Trimming removed 4 bases at V and 6 bases at J, with 9 bases between. Germline CDR1 MNHNS, CDR2 SASEGT. The CDR3 length is 12 residues. The CDR3: CASSGPRPEAFF. DNA for the CDR3: TGTGCCAGCAGTGGCCCTCGGCCTGAAGCTTTCTTT.

This chain links TRBV15 with TRBJ2-1, with 10 bases identical to TRBD1. Looked up from germline, CDR1 is LNHNV and CDR2 is YYDKDF (reference sequence). This CDR3 comprises 14 residues. Germline trimming cut 2 bases from V and 6 bases from J; bases unmatched to any gene: 1. The CDR3 nucleotides are TGTGCCACCAGCAGACGGACAGGGGGCAATGAGCAGTTCTTC. Its translation is CATSRRTGGNEQFF.

The V gene is TRBV19, the J gene TRBJ1-4; D ambiguous. In germline, CDR1 is LNHDA, CDR2 SQIVND (reference sequence). CDR3 length: 13 amino acids. Trimming shortened V by 3 bases and J by 3 bases, and 5 bases separated the two germline ends. The DNA for the CDR3 is TGTGCCAGTAGTATCCCGGCTAATGAAAAACTGTTTTTT. Residues: CASSIPANEKLFF.

Notes on this clone: At one of its ends the junction is not consistent with the germline gene, which may arise from a read error. This rearrangement joins TRBV7-7 to TRBJ2-1; TRBD2 aligns across 9 bases. The V gene's germline CDR1 is SSHAT and CDR2 FNYEAQ (reference sequence). This CDR3 contains 18 residues. DNA of the CDR3: TGTGCTAGCAGCTTAGTTAGCGGGGGAAGGAGCTCCTACAATGAGCAGTTCTTC. Translation: CASSLVSGGRSSYNEQFF.

The J gene is TRBJ1-6, the V gene TRBV6-1; possible D gene TRBD1, 6 bases. This CDR3 is 16 amino acids long. The germline V and J ends were trimmed by 3 bases and 11 bases, with 20 bases remaining between them. Germline V CDR1 and CDR2: MNHNS, SASEGT. CDR3 in DNA: TGTGCCAGCAGTGATTGGGCAGGGGCCATACCGCCACCCCTCCACTTT. This sequence encodes CASSDWAGAIPPPLHF.

The chain joins TRBV7-2 to TRBJ1-1; the match to TRBD1 covers 10 bases. This CDR3 has 16 amino acids. The trim removed 5 bases at V and 1 base at J, leaving 7 bases unmatched. CDR1 is SGHTA, CDR2 FQGNSA, per germline. The CDR3 here is CASSPRTGGENTEAFF. The CDR3 nucleotides read TGTGCCAGCAGCCCCAGGACAGGGGGGGAGAACACTGAAGCTTTCTTT.

The chain joins TRBV5-4 to TRBJ2-5, with TRBD2 identical over 10 bases. Unmatched junction bases numbered 13, after V lost 7 bases and J lost 7 bases. Germline assignment: CDR1 SGHNT and CDR2 YYREEE (reference sequence). The CDR3 loop spans 15 amino acids. CDR3 loop: CASGNLAGALVTQYF. The CDR3 DNA reads as TGTGCCAGCGGAAATCTAGCGGGAGCTTTGGTGACCCAGTACTTC.

The J gene is TRBJ2-1, the V gene TRBV27; 10 nucleotides agree with TRBD2. Germline CDR1 reads MNHEY; CDR2 reads SMNVEV (reference sequence). Trimming at V came to 8 bases and at J to 12 bases, leaving 7 bases not matched to a gene. CDR3 length: 12 residues. The CDR3 sequence is CASRASGGGQFF. The CDR3 nucleotides read TGTGCCAGCCGAGCTAGCGGGGGAGGGCAGTTCTTC.

For the CDR3, the DNA is TGTGCCAGCAGCTTACGAGGTCAGGGTGGGGCCAACGTCCTGACTTTC. Translation gives CASSLRGQGGANVLTF. The J gene is TRBJ2-6, the V gene TRBV5-8, with a weak D call TRBD1 (5 bases). The V gene lost 2 bases and the J gene lost 3 bases, with 12 bases spanning the gap. CDR3 size: 16 residues. Germline V gene data show CDR1 as SGHTS and CDR2 as YDEGEE.

The rearrangement links TRBV11-3 to TRBJ2-1, with 7 bases matching TRBD2. After removal of 5 bases from V and 0 bases from J, the junction contained 19 bases not matched to a gene. Germline lookup yields CDR1 SGHNT and CDR2 YENEEA. The CDR3 contains 20 residues. The CDR3 here is CASSGSLRGWGGSSYNEQFF. DNA of the CDR3: TGTGCCAGCAGCGGAAGCCTGAGAGGGTGGGGCGGGAGCTCCTACAATGAGCAGTTCTTC.

Note on this clone: Other DNA sequences in the sample encode the same CDR3. The CDR3 sequence: CASSLGQGPQETQYF. As DNA, the CDR3 is TGTGCCAGCAGTTTAGGACAGGGCCCCCAAGAGACCCAGTACTTC. The genes are TRBV28 and TRBJ2-5; 8 bases map to TRBD1. Germline V gene data show CDR1 as MDHEN and CDR2 as SYDVKM. The CDR3 extends over 15 amino acids. V lost 2 bases to trimming and J lost 1 base; unmatched junction nucleotides: 3.

To note about this clone: The sample carries other DNA sequences with the same CDR3. This sequence joins TRBV5-1 and TRBJ2-5, with 11 nucleotides matching TRBD1. The J segment lost 4 bases and the V segment lost 4 bases, leaving 3 bases of the junction unmatched. The CDR3 contains 14 residues. Germline V lookup: CDR1 SGHRS, CDR2 YFSETQ. The CDR3 bases are TGCGCCAGCAGCCGGACAGGGGGCGTAGAGACCCAGTACTTC. Translated: CASSRTGGVETQYF.

This clone was observed once. The V call is TRBV6-1, the J call TRBJ2-5; D might be TRBD1 (5 bases). The V gene's germline CDR1 is MNHNS and CDR2 SASEGT. V gave up 5 bases and J gave up 2 bases, with 15 bases separating them. The CDR3 runs 15 residues. CDR3 amino acids: CASSLGAGIQETQYF. The CDR3 DNA is TGTGCCAGCAGTCTAGGGGCAGGCATTCAAGAGACCCAGTACTTC.

The chain uses TRBV30 and TRBJ2-5; maybe TRBD1 (5 bases). V was trimmed by 7 bases and J by 4 bases, leaving 13 bases between them. Germline V gene lookup returns CDR1 GTSNPN and CDR2 SVGIG (reference sequence). The CDR3 is 12 residues long. CDR3 in DNA: TGTGCCTCGCTCCCCCAGGGAGAGACCCAGTACTTC. This sequence encodes CASLPQGETQYF.

As regards this clone: Other DNA sequences from this sample encode an identical CDR3 as well. V is TRBV9 and J is TRBJ2-1; 11 bases match TRBD2. The junction had 3 bases not matched to a gene; V was cut back by 0 bases and J by 7 bases. Germline V gene lookup returns CDR1 SGDLS and CDR2 YYNGEE. The CDR3 extends over 15 amino acids. In DNA form, the CDR3 reads TGTGCCAGCAGCGTAGAAGGGACTAGCGGAAATGAGCAGTTCTTC. Its translation is CASSVEGTSGNEQFF.

This clone appeared a single time. The chain couples TRBV2 to TRBJ2-5; no firm D call. CDR3 length equals 14 residues. Germline CDR1 is SNHLY and CDR2 is FYNNEI. V lost 8 bases and J lost 5, with 18 bases in between. In DNA, the CDR3 is TGTGCCAGCGCTATCGGGCCCCTGAGGGAGACCCAGTACTTC. This encodes CASAIGPLRETQYF.

Regarding this clone: The sample has other DNA sequences that encode this CDR3 too. V and J are TRBV5-4 and TRBJ2-7; 7 bases are a match to TRBD1. V trimming: 4 bases; J trimming: 3 bases; junction bases outside the gene matches: 7. The CDR3 totals 14 residues. Germline-derived CDR1 and CDR2 are SGHNT and YYREEE (reference sequence). The DNA of the CDR3 is TGTGCCAGCAGCCGGGCGTCAGGGGGCTACGAGCAGTACTTC. This sequence encodes CASSRASGGYEQYF.